This passage covers 24 T cell receptor beta chains from one sample sequenced in a study of blood T cell repertoires in COVID-19. Profiling relied on immunoSEQ multiplex PCR, and the TCRdb table lists in-frame clones only, not all of them. The repertoire includes some 46,000 clones, 75% to 90% of them detected once, and approximately 5% sits in the top ten. What was sequenced was peripheral blood. All receptors derive from a human donor in a cohort sampled during active COVID-19.

This clone was observed a few times. The chain combines TRBV9 with TRBJ1-6, with a weak D call TRBD1 (6 bases). With 0 bases removed from V and 7 bases from J, the gap between germline ends came to 8 bases. Germline CDR1 is SGDLS and CDR2 is YYNGEE. This CDR3 region has 14 residues. CDR3 sequence: CASSVGQDNSPLHF. The CDR3 DNA follows: TGTGCCAGCAGCGTAGGACAGGACAATTCACCCCTCCACTTT.

This clone was seen only once. The rearrangement joins TRBV11-3 to TRBJ2-1; D not certain. The CDR3 is 13 amino acids. Deletions cut 5 bases from V and 4 bases from J, with 9 bases between. The germline gives CDR1 SGHNT, CDR2 YENEEA. CDR3: CASSPRAYNEQFF. CDR3 coding DNA: TGTGCCAGCAGCCCTCGCGCGTACAATGAGCAGTTCTTC. Complete variable domain (other parts from reference TRBV11-3 and TRBJ2-1): EAGVVQSPRYKIIEKKQPVAFWCNPISGHNTLYWYLQNLGQGPELLIRYENEEAVDDSQLPKDRFSAERLKGVDSTLKIQPAELGDSAVYLCASSPRAYNEQFFGPGTRLTVL.

This chain uses TRBV12-3 or TRBV12-4 with TRBJ1-1, with 7 bases lining up with TRBD1. With V trimmed by 5 bases and J by 7 bases, 7 bases remained unmatched. The CDR3 totals 13 residues. The CDR3 bases are TGTGCCAGCAGTGTAGGGACAGCTCTTGAAGCTTTCTTT. It encodes CASSVGTALEAFF.

The chain joins TRBV14 to TRBJ1-5; 11 bases align to TRBD1. Germline V gives CDR1 SGHDN, CDR2 FVKESK. The CDR3 covers 18 residues. J gave up 7 bases and V 4 bases, and 15 bases lay outside the gene matches. As DNA, the CDR3 is TGTGCCAGCAGCCCTGGGACAGGGGGATGGGGATTCGGGCAGCCCCAGCATTTT. As protein: CASSPGTGGWGFGQPQHF.

The rearrangement joins TRBV28 to TRBJ1-2; D possibly corresponds to TRBD1 (5 bases). From germline, CDR1 is MDHEN and CDR2 SYDVKM. This CDR3 has 16 residues. Trimming took 6 bases from V and 5 from J, leaving 22 bases between them. The CDR3 protein is CASSRENAGYLYGYTF. For the CDR3, the DNA is TGTGCCAGCAGCAGAGAAAACGCAGGGTATCTTTATGGCTACACCTTC.

The J gene is TRBJ2-3, the V gene TRBV24-1, with 9 bases lining up with TRBD2. This CDR3 is 16 amino acids long. Germline V gives CDR1 KGHDR, CDR2 SFDVKD. J lost 1 base, V lost 4 bases, and 5 bases had no gene match. The CDR3, as DNA: TGTGCCACCAGTGACCTTAGCGGGAGTGGCACAGATACGCAGTATTTT. This sequence encodes CATSDLSGSGTDTQYF.

In DNA form, the CDR3 reads TGTGCCAGCAGCTGGGGCAGGGTAGGCGAGCAGTACTTC. This translates into CASSWGRVGEQYF. The chain links TRBV11-2 to TRBJ2-7, with D possibly matching TRBD1 (5 bases). V lost 4 bases to trimming and J lost 6 bases, with 13 bases between them. Germline CDR1 and CDR2: SGHAT and FQNNGV. The CDR3 covers 13 residues.

The chain employs TRBV5-1 and TRBJ2-5; 11 bases fit TRBD2. Germline CDR1 and CDR2: SGHRS and YFSETQ. This CDR3 comprises 16 residues. The trim removed 4 bases at V and 4 bases at J, leaving 9 bases unmatched. CDR3 region: CASSQSPGTSGETQYF. DNA for the CDR3: TGCGCCAGCAGCCAGTCCCCTGGGACTAGCGGAGAGACCCAGTACTTC.

The genes are TRBV23-1 and TRBJ2-2; D gene unclear. TRBV23-1 is classed as an ORF, of uncertain function. The V end lost 3 bases, the J end lost 5 bases, and 13 bases lay between the germline ends. The CDR3 consists of 15 residues. Here the CDR3 DNA reads TGCGCCAGCAGTCATGTGCGGCATGGGACCGGGGAGCTGTTTTTT. Translation: CASSHVRHGTGELFF.

The V gene is TRBV15, the J gene TRBJ2-7; tentatively, D is TRBD2 (5 bases). Trimming took 0 bases from V and 6 from J, leaving 12 bases between them. The CDR3 covers 14 residues. Germline CDR1 and CDR2: LNHNV and YYDKDF (reference sequence). CDR3 nucleotide sequence: TGTGCCACCAGCAGAGATGAGGGCATACTCGAGCAGTACTTC. Translated, it gives CATSRDEGILEQYF.

V is TRBV2 and J is TRBJ2-1; 7 bases line up with TRBD1. J lost 3 bases, V lost 6 bases, and 11 bases had no gene match. The CDR3 contains 16 residues. CDR1 and CDR2 from the germline V gene are SNHLY and FYNNEI. CDR3: CASSVTGTALYNEQFF. CDR3 nucleotide sequence: TGTGCCAGCAGCGTAACCGGGACAGCTCTCTACAATGAGCAGTTCTTC.

This clone was counted between two and nine times. The chain is built from TRBV5-4 and TRBJ1-5, with TRBD1 matching over 8 bases. The CDR3 totals 14 residues. V lost 3 bases to trimming and J lost 4 bases; unmatched junction nucleotides: 3. Germline CDR1 SGHNT, CDR2 YYREEE (reference sequence). CDR3 in DNA: TGTGCCAGCAGCTCGGGGACAGGTAATCAGCCCCAGCATTTT. It specifies CASSSGTGNQPQHF.

The CDR3 region is CATSRSRDFGNEQFF. For the CDR3, the DNA is TGTGCCACCAGCAGGTCCCGGGATTTTGGGAATGAGCAGTTCTTC. The chain combines TRBV15 with TRBJ2-1; weak D call: TRBD2 (5 bases). Trimming removed 3 bases at V and 7 bases at J, with 16 bases between. In germline, CDR1 is LNHNV, CDR2 YYDKDF (reference sequence). The CDR3 has 15 amino acids.

In this sample, this clone turned up once. CDR3 DNA: TGTGCCAGTAGTCCAGGACAGGGGGGGAGCTCTGGGGCCAACGTCCTGACTTTC. Translated: CASSPGQGGSSGANVLTF. This chain links TRBV19 with TRBJ2-6; 10 nucleotides agree with TRBD1. This CDR3 is built from 18 residues. From germline, CDR1 is LNHDA and CDR2 SQIVND (reference sequence). V was pared by 5 bases and J by 0 bases, with 7 bases of the junction left unmatched.

The chain employs TRBV5-1 and TRBJ2-7; 10 nucleotides match TRBD2. This CDR3 contains 15 residues. V was pared by 0 bases and J by 4 bases, with 4 bases of the junction left unmatched. Germline V lookup: CDR1 SGHRS, CDR2 YFSETQ. This CDR3 is CASSLVGSGRYEQYF. The CDR3 nucleotides are TGCGCCAGCAGCTTGGTGGGTAGCGGGAGGTACGAGCAGTACTTC.

CDR3 DNA sequence: TGTGCCAGCACCACCCTCAGGGAGCAGTACTTC. It codes for CASTTLREQYF. The genes are TRBV2 and TRBJ2-7; D is unclear. Trimming shortened V by 7 bases and J by 7 bases, and 11 bases separated the two germline ends. Per germline, CDR1 SNHLY and CDR2 FYNNEI. CDR3 size: 11 residues.

The chain employs TRBV5-4 and TRBJ2-1, with D unresolved. The V end lost 3 bases, the J end lost 2 bases, and 12 bases lay between the germline ends. Germline loops: CDR1 SGHNT, CDR2 YYREEE (reference sequence). This CDR3 has 15 amino acids. The CDR3 spells CASSWVGGTYNEQFF. In DNA, the CDR3 is TGTGCCAGCAGCTGGGTTGGCGGAACCTACAATGAGCAGTTCTTC.

This rearrangement joins TRBV5-4 to TRBJ2-5, with a weak D call TRBD1 (6 bases). The V gene lost 5 bases and the J gene lost 4 bases, with 15 bases spanning the gap. CDR3 length: 14 amino acids. CDR1 is SGHNT, CDR2 YYREEE, per germline (reference sequence). DNA of the CDR3: TGTGCCAGCAGTCCCGGACAGTTTCGAGAGACCCAGTACTTC. The encoded protein is CASSPGQFRETQYF.

The V call is TRBV6-5, the J call TRBJ2-4; no reliable D call. The germline V gene encodes CDR1 MNHEY and CDR2 SVGAGI. Trimming pared 0 bases from V and 0 bases from J, leaving 9 bases between. This CDR3 spans 16 amino acids. The DNA for the CDR3 is TGTGCCAGCAGTTACTCACAGTCAATAGCCAAAAACATTCAGTACTTC. This sequence encodes CASSYSQSIAKNIQYF.

The sample holds one count of this clone. The chain carries TRBV10-1 and TRBJ2-3, with TRBD2 identical over 11 bases. The CDR3 extends over 15 amino acids. CDR1 is WNHNN and CDR2 is SYGVQD in the germline V gene (reference sequence). J was trimmed by 4 bases and V by 4 bases; bases with no gene match: 4. The CDR3 DNA follows: TGCGCCAGCAGTGGACTAGCGGGACGACCAGATACGCAGTATTTT. Its protein is CASSGLAGRPDTQYF.

V is TRBV7-3 and J is TRBJ2-1; D possibly corresponds to TRBD2 (5 bases). Germline loops: CDR1 SGHTA, CDR2 FQGTGA. The CDR3 is 13 residues long. Trimming removed 2 bases from V and 4 bases from J, with 6 bases in between. The CDR3 nucleotides read TGTGCCAGCAGCTTAGGGAGATACAATGAGCAGTTCTTC. It yields the protein CASSLGRYNEQFF.

In its sample, this clone was seen once. The rearrangement links TRBV27 to TRBJ2-7; 7 nucleotides agree with TRBD1. The CDR3 has 17 residues. Germline CDR1 and CDR2: MNHEY and SMNVEV (reference sequence). The V gene end was trimmed by 2 bases and the J gene end by 4 bases; junction bases not matched to a gene: 14. CDR3 protein: CASSLRAGQDTWYEQYF. Written as DNA, the CDR3 is TGTGCCAGCAGTTTACGGGCCGGACAGGACACCTGGTACGAGCAGTACTTC.

The rearrangement links TRBV7-7 to TRBJ2-1; 8 bases agree with TRBD2. Germline CDR1 SSHAT, CDR2 FNYEAQ (reference sequence). The CDR3 sequence is 15 residues long. Germline trimming cut 1 base from V and 2 bases from J; bases unmatched to any gene: 1. DNA for the CDR3: TGTGCCAGCAGCTTAGAACTAGCGGCCTACAATGAGCAGTTCTTC. As protein: CASSLELAAYNEQFF. Supplemented by reference TRBV7-7 and TRBJ2-1, the full variable domain reads GAGVSQSPRYKVTKRGQDVTLRCDPISSHATLYWYQQALGQGPEFLTYFNYEAQPDKSGLPSDRFSAERPEGSISTLTIQRTEQRDSAMYRCASSLELAAYNEQFFGPGTRLTVL.

This chain links TRBV23-1 with TRBJ2-5; the D gene is possibly TRBD2 (6 bases). TRBV23-1 is designated an ORF whose function remains uncertain. Trimming pared 4 bases from V and 5 bases from J, leaving 17 bases between. The CDR3 has 15 residues. The CDR3 DNA follows: TGCGCCAGCAGTCCCTTAGGAGGGCCTGCGGAGACCCAGTACTTC. It codes for CASSPLGGPAETQYF.